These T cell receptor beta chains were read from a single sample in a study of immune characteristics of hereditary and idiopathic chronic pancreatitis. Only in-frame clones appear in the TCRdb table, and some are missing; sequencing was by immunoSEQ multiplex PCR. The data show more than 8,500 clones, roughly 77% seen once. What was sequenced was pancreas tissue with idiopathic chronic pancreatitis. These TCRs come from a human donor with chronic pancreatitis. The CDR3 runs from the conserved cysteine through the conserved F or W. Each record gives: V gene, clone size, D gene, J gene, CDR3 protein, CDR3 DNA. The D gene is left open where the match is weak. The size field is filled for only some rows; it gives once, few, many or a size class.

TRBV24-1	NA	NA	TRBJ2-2	CATSDPSVRVTGELFF	TGTGCCACCAGTGATCCGTCGGTTCGAGTTACCGGGGAGCTGTTTTTT
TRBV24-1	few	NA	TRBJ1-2	CATSDLGEGQNGYTF	TGTGCCACCAGTGATTTGGGGGAAGGTCAAAATGGCTACACCTTC
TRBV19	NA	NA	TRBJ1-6	CASSIKWGDSPLHF	TGTGCCAGTAGTATCAAGTGGGGGGATTCACCCCTCCACTTT
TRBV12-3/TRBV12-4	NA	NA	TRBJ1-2	CASSFQSNYGYTF	TGTGCCAGCAGTTTCCAGTCTAACTATGGCTACACCTTC
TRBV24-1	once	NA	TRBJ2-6	CATSVSQQSRANVLTF	TGTGCCACCAGTGTGAGCCAACAAAGTCGGGCCAACGTCCTGACTTTC
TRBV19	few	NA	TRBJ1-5	CASTTRTGERSQPQHF	TGTGCCAGTACCACCCGAACAGGAGAAAGGAGCCAGCCCCAGCATTTT
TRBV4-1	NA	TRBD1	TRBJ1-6	CASSQKPGQPLSYNSPLHF	TGCGCCAGCAGCCAAAAACCGGGACAGCCCCTCTCCTATAATTCACCCCTCCACTTT
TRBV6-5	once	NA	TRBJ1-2	CASRGGSNNYGYTF	TGTGCCAGCAGGGGGGGAAGTAATAACTATGGCTACACCTTC
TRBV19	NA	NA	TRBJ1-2	CASSIGTGWGYGYTF	TGTGCCAGTAGTATAGGAACGGGCTGGGGCTATGGCTACACCTTC
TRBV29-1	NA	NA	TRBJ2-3	CSVSLGRDTQYF	TGCAGCGTTTCTTTGGGAAGGGATACGCAGTATTTT
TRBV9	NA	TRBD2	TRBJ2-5	CASSVAVGGGAGETQYF	TGTGCCAGCAGCGTAGCAGTTGGCGGGGGGGCCGGAGAGACCCAGTACTTC
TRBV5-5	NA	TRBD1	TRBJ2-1	CASSPGDRGLLEQFF	TGTGCCAGCAGCCCCGGGGACAGGGGGCTGCTCGAGCAGTTCTTC
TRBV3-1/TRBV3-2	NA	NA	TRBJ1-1	CASSQDEGQNTEAFF	TGTGCCAGCAGCCAAGATGAGGGACAGAACACTGAAGCTTTCTTT
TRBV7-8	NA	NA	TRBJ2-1	CASSFRGGEQFF	TGTGCCAGCAGCTTCCGAGGGGGTGAGCAGTTCTTC
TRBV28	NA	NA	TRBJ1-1	CASSLFSGWGDTEAFF	TGTGCCAGCAGTTTATTCTCCGGATGGGGGGACACTGAAGCTTTCTTT
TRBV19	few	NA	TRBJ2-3	CASSRGRSDTQYF	TGTGCCAGTAGTAGGGGACGGTCGGATACGCAGTATTTT
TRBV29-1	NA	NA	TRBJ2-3	CSVDPGVEDTQYF	TGCAGCGTTGATCCGGGGGTTGAAGATACGCAGTATTTT
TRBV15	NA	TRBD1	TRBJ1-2	CATSRGGQGGDYGYTF	TGTGCCACCAGCAGAGGAGGACAGGGAGGCGACTATGGCTACACCTTC